This is a list of T cell receptor beta chains from one sample in a study of blood T cell repertoires in COVID-19. Method: immunoSEQ multiplex PCR; TCRdb's copy keeps in-frame clones and lacks some. The sample lists approximately 200,000 clones, roughly 92% occurring once. The sample taken for sequencing was peripheral blood. Receptors were obtained from a man aged 25 to 45 with COVID-19, enrolled during active disease. CDR3s leave out the opening cysteine and the closing phenylalanine or tryptophan.

V	length	J	CDR3
TRBV4-2	12	TRBJ1-1	ASSQDRENTEAF
TRBV7-9	12	TRBJ1-1	ASSPQTWSTEAF
TRBV7-9	11	TRBJ1-1	ASSPDRHTEAF
TRBV5-1	11	TRBJ2-2	ASSTGWTGELF
TRBV11-1	14	TRBJ2-3	ASSLGPSGGTDTQY
TRBV6-5	14	TRBJ1-2	ASSYGDRGYDYGYT
TRBV3-1/TRBV3-2	12	TRBJ2-7	ASSQGNRGYEQY
TRBV11-2	14	TRBJ2-5	ASSLGPAGGQETQY
TRBV25-1	12	TRBJ2-1	ASSGGQGTGEQF
TRBV6-5	11	TRBJ2-7	ALRDIISYEQY
TRBV12-3/TRBV12-4	11	TRBJ2-7	ASSWTSSYEQY
TRBV30	13	TRBJ2-1	AWSDGGREYNEQF
TRBV5-4	12	TRBJ2-5	ASSPGHTKETQY
TRBV19	14	TRBJ1-5	ASSSRGQGAGQPQH
TRBV7-2	12	TRBJ2-5	ASSPWTRQETQY
TRBV21-1	15	TRBJ2-1	ASSQSYRGQGCNEQF
TRBV18	14	TRBJ2-3	ASSPNQGGSTDTQY
TRBV19	12	TRBJ2-7	ASSPGGVPYEQY
TRBV15	11	TRBJ1-4	ATSRDRGEKLF
TRBV5-5	16	TRBJ1-6	ASSLEGDGPSYNSPLH